This entry lists 3 T cell receptor beta chains sequenced from one sample in a study of CD8 T cells in Susac syndrome. RNA was extracted with the RNeasy kit, and a quantity of roughly 0.45 to 1 ug was reverse transcribed using random hexamers. TCRdb reprocessed the immunoSEQ multiplex PCR reads via MiXCR and lists one record per CDR3 protein. Of hundreds of thousands of distinct CDR3 sequences in the sample, 94% are singletons; the top ten hold 0.15% to 0.2%. Sequenced input: CD4+ T cells from PBMCs. The receptors stem from a human donor with Susac syndrome.

The J gene is TRBJ1-2, the V gene TRBV28, with D unclear. The CDR3 length is 15 residues. From germline, CDR1 is MDHEN and CDR2 SYDVKM. Deletions cut 7 bases from V and 4 bases from J, with 19 bases between. For the CDR3, the DNA is TGTGCCAGCATACCGACCGACTCGGTTGCCTATGGCTACACCTTC. Its protein product is CASIPTDSVAYGYTF.

The V and J genes are TRBV11-2 and TRBJ2-3; 11 bases line up with TRBD2. The V gene's germline CDR1 is SGHAT and CDR2 FQNNGV. The CDR3 extends over 17 amino acids. The ends lost 7 bases at V and 6 bases at J; junction bases unmatched: 15. The chain's CDR3 is CASKNRQGLAEGDTQYF. The CDR3 bases are TGTGCCAGCAAAAACCGACAGGGACTAGCGGAGGGGGATACGCAGTATTTT.

The chain recombines TRBV6-4 with TRBJ1-2, with 10 positions matching TRBD1. The CDR3 extends over 13 amino acids. The ends lost 6 bases at V and 8 bases at J; junction bases unmatched: 6. Germline values: CDR1 MRHNA, CDR2 SNTAGT. The CDR3 bases are TGTGCCAGCAGCCACGACAGGGGGCAAGGCTACACCTTC. Its translation is CASSHDRGQGYTF.